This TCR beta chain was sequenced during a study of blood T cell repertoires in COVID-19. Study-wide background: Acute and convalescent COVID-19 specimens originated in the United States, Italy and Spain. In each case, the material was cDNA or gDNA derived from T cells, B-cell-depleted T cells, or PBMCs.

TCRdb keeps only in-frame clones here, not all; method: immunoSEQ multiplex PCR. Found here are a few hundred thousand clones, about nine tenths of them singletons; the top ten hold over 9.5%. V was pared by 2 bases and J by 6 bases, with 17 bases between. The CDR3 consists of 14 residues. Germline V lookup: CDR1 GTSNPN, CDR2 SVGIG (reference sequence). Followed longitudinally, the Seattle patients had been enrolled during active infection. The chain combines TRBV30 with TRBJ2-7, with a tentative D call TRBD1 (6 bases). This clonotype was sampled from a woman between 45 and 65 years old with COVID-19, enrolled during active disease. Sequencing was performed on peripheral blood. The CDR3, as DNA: TGTGCCTGGAGTATCCCCCGGGCAGGGGCCGAGCAGTACTTC. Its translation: CAWSIPRAGAEQYF. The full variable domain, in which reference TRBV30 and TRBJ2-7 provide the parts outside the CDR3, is SQTIHQWPATLVQPVGSPLSLECTVEGTSNPNLYWYRQAAGRGLQLLFYSVGIGQISSEVPQNLSASRPQDRQFILSSKKLLLSDSGFYLCAWSIPRAGAEQYFGPGTRLTVT.